This TCR beta chain was recovered during a study of response to subunit inactivated influenza vaccine. As regards this clonotype: Its antigen is not identified.

Germline V gives CDR1 SGHRS, CDR2 YFSETQ. The CDR3 has 13 residues. Trimming took off 3 bases at V and 4 bases at J, with 9 bases between the two ends. TCRdb passed the RT-PCR reads through MiXCR, listing each CDR3 protein once. The sample consists of some 640,000 distinct CDR3 sequences, about 15% of them appearing once. Study-level points and caveats: Authors suggested that a seasonal influenza vaccination recruits few new T cells each time.

The TCR sequence derives from a man aged 45-65 years who received an inactivated influenza vaccine. The sequencing used PBMCs from blood, collected about 14 days before vaccination. V usage is TRBV5-1 and J usage is TRBJ2-3, with D perhaps TRBD1 or TRBD2 (5 bases each). CDR3 residues: CASSWLGPDTQYF. In DNA, the CDR3 is TGCGCCAGCAGCTGGCTGGGACCAGATACGCAGTATTTT.